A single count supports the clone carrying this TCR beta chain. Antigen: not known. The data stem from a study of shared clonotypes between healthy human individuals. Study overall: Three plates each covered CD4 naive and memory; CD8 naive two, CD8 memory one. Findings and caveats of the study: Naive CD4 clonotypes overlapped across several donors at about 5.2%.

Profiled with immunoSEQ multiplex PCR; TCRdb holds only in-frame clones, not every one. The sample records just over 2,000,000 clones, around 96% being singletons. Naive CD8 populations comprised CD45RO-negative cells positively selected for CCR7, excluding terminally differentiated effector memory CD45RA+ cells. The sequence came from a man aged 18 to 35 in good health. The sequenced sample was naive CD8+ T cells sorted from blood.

The CDR3 region is CASSTPTNSYNEQFF. The CDR3 DNA is TGTGCCAGCAGCACCCCGACCAACAGCTACAATGAGCAGTTCTTC. This chain uses TRBV27 with TRBJ2-1; D uncertain. From germline, CDR1 is MNHEY and CDR2 SMNVEV (reference sequence). The CDR3 has 15 amino acids. V lost 6 bases to trimming and J lost 3 bases, with 15 bases between them.